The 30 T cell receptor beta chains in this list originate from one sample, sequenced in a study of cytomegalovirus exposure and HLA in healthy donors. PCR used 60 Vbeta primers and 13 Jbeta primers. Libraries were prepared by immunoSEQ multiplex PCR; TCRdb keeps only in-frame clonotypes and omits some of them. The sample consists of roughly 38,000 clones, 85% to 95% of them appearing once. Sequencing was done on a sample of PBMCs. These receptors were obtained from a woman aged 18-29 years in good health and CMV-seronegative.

In DNA form, the CDR3 reads TGTGCCAGCAACATTCAGGGGGCCAATCAGCCCCAGCATTTT. Translating it yields CASNIQGANQPQHF. The rearrangement links TRBV28 to TRBJ1-5; 8 nucleotides agree with TRBD1. J gave up 3 bases and V 7 bases, and 5 bases lay outside the gene matches. CDR1 and CDR2 from the germline V gene are MDHEN and SYDVKM. This CDR3 contains 14 residues. The variable domain in full, with the rest retrieved from reference TRBV28 and TRBJ1-5, is DVKVTQSSRYLVKRTGEKVFLECVQDMDHENMFWYRQDPGLGLRLIYFSYDVKMKEKGDIPEGYSVSREKKERFSLILESASTNQTSMYLCASNIQGANQPQHFGDGTRLSIL.

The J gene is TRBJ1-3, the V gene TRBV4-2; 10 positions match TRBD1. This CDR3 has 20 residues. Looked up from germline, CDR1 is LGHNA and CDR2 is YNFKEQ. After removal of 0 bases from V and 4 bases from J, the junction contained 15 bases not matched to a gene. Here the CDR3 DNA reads TGTGCCAGCAGCCAAGACAATCCGGGACAGGGGTATAATCTCGGAAACACCATATATTTT. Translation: CASSQDNPGQGYNLGNTIYF.

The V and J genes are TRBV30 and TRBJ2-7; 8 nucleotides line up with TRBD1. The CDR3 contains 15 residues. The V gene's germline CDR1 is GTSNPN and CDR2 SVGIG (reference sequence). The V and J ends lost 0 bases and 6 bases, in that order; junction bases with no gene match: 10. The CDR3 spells CAWSVRWTGKGEQYF. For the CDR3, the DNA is TGTGCCTGGAGTGTACGTTGGACAGGGAAGGGCGAGCAGTACTTC.

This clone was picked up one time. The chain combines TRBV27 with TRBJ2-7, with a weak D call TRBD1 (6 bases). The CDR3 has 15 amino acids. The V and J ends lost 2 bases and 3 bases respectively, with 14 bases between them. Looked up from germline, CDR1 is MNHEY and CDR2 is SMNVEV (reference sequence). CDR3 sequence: CASSLPGEGIYEQYF. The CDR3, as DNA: TGTGCCAGCAGTTTACCAGGGGAAGGGATCTACGAGCAGTACTTC.

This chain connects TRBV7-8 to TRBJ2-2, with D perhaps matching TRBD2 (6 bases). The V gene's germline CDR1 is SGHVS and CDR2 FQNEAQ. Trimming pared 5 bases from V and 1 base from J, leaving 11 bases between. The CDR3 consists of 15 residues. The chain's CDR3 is CASSPAGMNTGELFF. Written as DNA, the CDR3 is TGTGCCAGCAGCCCAGCGGGTATGAACACCGGGGAGCTGTTTTTT.

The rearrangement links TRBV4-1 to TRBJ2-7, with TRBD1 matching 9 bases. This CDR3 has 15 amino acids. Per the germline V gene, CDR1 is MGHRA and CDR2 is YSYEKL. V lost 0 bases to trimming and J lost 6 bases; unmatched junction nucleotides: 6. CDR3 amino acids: CASSQESTGGVEQYF. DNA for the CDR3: TGCGCCAGCAGCCAAGAGTCGACAGGGGGGGTCGAGCAGTACTTC.

The CDR3 spells CASSPTPDRNNQPQHF. For the CDR3, the DNA is TGCGCCAGCAGCCCGACCCCCGACAGGAACAATCAGCCCCAGCATTTT. The gene calls are TRBV5-1 and TRBJ1-5; TRBD1 is a possible D gene (6 bases). CDR3 length: 16 amino acids. The V end lost 4 bases, the J end lost 3 bases, and 17 bases lay between the germline ends. The germline CDR1 and CDR2 sequences are SGHRS and YFSETQ.

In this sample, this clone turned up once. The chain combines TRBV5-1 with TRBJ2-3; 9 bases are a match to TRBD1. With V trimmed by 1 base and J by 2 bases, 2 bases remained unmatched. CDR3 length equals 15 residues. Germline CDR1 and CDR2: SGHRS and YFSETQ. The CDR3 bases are TGCGCCAGCAGCTTGCGGGACAGGGCCACAGATACGCAGTATTTT. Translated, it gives CASSLRDRATDTQYF.

Here the CDR3 reads CASSIGSPSTDTQYF. Here the CDR3 DNA reads TGTGCCAGTAGTATAGGCAGTCCTAGCACAGATACGCAGTATTTT. The gene calls are TRBV19 and TRBJ2-3; the D is unclear. The V end was cut by 1 base, the J end by 0 bases, with 8 bases between. Per germline, CDR1 LNHDA and CDR2 SQIVND (reference sequence). This CDR3 has 15 amino acids. The whole variable domain, filled in from reference TRBV19 and TRBJ2-3, reads DGGITQSPKYLFRKEGQNVTLSCEQNLNHDAMYWYRQDPGQGLRLIYYSQIVNDFQKGDIAEGYSVSREKKESFPLTVTSAQKNPTAFYLCASSIGSPSTDTQYFGPGTRLTVL.

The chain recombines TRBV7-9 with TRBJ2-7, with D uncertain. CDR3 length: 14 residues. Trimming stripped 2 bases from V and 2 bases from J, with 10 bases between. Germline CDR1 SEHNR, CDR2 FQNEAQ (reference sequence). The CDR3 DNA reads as TGTGCCAGCAGCTTAAGTTTCTCTACCTACGAGCAGTACTTC. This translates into CASSLSFSTYEQYF.

The CDR3 here is CASSIHGAGYGYTF. The CDR3 coding sequence is TGTGCCAGCAGCATCCATGGGGCTGGGTATGGCTACACCTTC. The chain joins TRBV7-9 to TRBJ1-2; tentative D call: TRBD1 (5 bases). Germline V gene data show CDR1 as SEHNR and CDR2 as FQNEAQ (reference sequence). Trimming stripped 5 bases from V and 5 bases from J, with 15 bases between. The CDR3 length is 14 residues.

The CDR3 coding sequence is TGTGCCAGTCCCATCTCTGAATACCGGAAAAACATTCAGTACTTC. It yields the protein CASPISEYRKNIQYF. The chain carries TRBV6-6 and TRBJ2-4; D not resolved. Trimming removed 9 bases at V and 4 bases at J, with 19 bases between. This CDR3 region has 15 residues. Germline CDR1 and CDR2: MNHNY and SVGAGI (reference sequence).

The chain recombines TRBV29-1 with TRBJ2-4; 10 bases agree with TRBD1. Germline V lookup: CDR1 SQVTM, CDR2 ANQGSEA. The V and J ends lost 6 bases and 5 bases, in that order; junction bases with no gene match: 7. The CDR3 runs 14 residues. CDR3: CSVLKTGGENIQYF. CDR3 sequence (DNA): TGCAGCGTCCTAAAGACAGGGGGCGAAAACATTCAGTACTTC.

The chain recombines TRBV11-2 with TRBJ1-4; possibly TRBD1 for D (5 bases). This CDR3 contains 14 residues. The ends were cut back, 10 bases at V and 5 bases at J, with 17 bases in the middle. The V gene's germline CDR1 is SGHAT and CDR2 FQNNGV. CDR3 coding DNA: TGTGCCACCTCACCCGACAGCCGAAATGAAAAACTGTTTTTT. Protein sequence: CATSPDSRNEKLFF.

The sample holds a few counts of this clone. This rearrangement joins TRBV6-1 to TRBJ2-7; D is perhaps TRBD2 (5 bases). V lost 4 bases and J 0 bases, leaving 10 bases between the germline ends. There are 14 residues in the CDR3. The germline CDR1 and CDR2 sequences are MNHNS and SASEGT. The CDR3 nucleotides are TGTGCCAGCAGTGCTGGACTTAACTCCTACGAGCAGTACTTC. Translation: CASSAGLNSYEQYF.

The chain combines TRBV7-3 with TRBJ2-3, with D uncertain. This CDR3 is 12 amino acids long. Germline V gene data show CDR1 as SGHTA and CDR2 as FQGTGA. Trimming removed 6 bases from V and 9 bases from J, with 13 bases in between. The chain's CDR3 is CASRDMIGTQYF. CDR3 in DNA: TGTGCCAGCAGAGACATGATAGGAACGCAGTATTTT.

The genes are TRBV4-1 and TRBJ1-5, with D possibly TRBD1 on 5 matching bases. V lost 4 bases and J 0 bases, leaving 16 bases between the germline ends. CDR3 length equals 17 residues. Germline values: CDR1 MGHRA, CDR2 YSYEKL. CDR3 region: CASSPLGGANSNQPQHF. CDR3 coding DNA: TGCGCCAGCAGCCCCCTGGGAGGGGCGAATAGCAATCAGCCCCAGCATTTT.

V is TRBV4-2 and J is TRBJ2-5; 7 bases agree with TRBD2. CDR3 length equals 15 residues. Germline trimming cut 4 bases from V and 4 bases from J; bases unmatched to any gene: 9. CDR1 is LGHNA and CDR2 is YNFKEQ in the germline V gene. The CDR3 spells CASSPSSGGSETQYF. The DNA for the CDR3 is TGTGCCAGCAGCCCCTCCTCCGGGGGGTCAGAGACCCAGTACTTC.

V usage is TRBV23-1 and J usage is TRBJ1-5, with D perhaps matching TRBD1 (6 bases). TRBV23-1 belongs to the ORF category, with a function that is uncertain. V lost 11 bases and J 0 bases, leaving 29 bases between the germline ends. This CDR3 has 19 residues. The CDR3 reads CARGRGGVSPLYSNQPQHF. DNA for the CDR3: TGCGCCCGGGGGCGGGGGGGAGTGTCGCCTTTGTATAGCAATCAGCCCCAGCATTTT.

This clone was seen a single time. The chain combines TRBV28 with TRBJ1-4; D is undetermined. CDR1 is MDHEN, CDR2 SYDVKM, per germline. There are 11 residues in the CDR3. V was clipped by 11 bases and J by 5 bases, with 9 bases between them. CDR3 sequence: CAGGLNEKLFF. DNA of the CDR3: TGTGCCGGAGGTCTCAATGAAAAACTGTTTTTT.

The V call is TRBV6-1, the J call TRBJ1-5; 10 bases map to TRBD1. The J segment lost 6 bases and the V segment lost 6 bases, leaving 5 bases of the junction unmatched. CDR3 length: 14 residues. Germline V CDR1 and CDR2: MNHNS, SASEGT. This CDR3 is CASSGQGDSQPQHF. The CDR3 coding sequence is TGTGCCAGCAGCGGACAGGGGGATAGTCAGCCCCAGCATTTT.

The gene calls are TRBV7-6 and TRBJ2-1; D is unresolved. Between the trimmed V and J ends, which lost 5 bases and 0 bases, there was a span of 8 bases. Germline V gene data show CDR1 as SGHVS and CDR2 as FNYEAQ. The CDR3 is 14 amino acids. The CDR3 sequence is CASSQPSSYNEQFF. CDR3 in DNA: TGTGCCAGCAGCCAACCTAGCTCCTACAATGAGCAGTTCTTC.

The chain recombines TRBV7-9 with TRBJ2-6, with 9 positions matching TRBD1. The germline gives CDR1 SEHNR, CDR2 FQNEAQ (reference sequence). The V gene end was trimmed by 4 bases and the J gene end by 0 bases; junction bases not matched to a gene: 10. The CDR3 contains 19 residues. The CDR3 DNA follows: TGTGCCAGCAGCTCGACTACCGGGACAGGGATCTCTGGGGCCAACGTCCTGACTTTC. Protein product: CASSSTTGTGISGANVLTF.

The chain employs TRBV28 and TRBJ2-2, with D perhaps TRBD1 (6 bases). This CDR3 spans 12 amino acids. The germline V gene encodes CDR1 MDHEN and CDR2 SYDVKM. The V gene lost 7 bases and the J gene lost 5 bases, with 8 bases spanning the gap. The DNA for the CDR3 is TGTGCCAGCATCAGGGGAACCGGGGAGCTGTTTTTT. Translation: CASIRGTGELFF.

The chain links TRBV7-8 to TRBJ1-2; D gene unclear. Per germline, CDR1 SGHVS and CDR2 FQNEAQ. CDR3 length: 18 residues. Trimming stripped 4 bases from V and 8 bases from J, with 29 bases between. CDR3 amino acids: CASSYLRLSDYMATGYTF. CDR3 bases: TGTGCCAGCAGCTACCTCCGGCTTTCTGACTACATGGCGACAGGCTACACCTTC. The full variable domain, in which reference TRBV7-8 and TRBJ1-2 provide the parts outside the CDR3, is GAGVSQSPRYKVAKRGQDVALRCDPISGHVSLFWYQQALGQGPEFLTYFQNEAQLDKSGLPSDRFFAERPEGSVSTLKIQRTQQEDSAVYLCASSYLRLSDYMATGYTFGSGTRLTVV.

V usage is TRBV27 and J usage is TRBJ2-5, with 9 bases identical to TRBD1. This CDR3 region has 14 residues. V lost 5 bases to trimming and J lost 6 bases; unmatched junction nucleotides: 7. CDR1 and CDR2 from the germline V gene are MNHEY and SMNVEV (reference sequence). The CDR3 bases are TGTGCCAGCAGTCCGGGACAGGGTTTACAGACCCAGTACTTC. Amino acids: CASSPGQGLQTQYF.

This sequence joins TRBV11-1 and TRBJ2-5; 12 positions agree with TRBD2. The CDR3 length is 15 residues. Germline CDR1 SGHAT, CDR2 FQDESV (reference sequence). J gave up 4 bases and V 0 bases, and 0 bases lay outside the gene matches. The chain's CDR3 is CASSLAGLAGETQYF. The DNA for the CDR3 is TGTGCCAGCAGCTTAGCGGGACTAGCGGGAGAGACCCAGTACTTC.

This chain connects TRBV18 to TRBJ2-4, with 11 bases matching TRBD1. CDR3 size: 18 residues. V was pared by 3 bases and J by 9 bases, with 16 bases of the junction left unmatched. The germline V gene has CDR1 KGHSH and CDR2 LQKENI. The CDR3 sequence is CASSPLSGRPGTGGIQYF. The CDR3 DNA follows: TGTGCCAGCTCACCTCTCTCAGGGCGGCCCGGGACAGGGGGCATTCAGTACTTC.

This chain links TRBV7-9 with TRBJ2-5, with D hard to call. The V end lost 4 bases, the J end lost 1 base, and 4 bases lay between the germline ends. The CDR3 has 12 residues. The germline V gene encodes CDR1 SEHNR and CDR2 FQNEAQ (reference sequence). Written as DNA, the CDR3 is TGTGCCAGCAGCTCCATCCAAGAGACCCAGTACTTC. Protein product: CASSSIQETQYF. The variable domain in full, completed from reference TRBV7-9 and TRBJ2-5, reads DTGVSQNPRHKITKRGQNVTFRCDPISEHNRLYWYRQTLGQGPEFLTYFQNEAQLEKSRLLSDRFSAERPKGSFSTLEIQRTEQGDSAMYLCASSSIQETQYFGPGTRLLVL.

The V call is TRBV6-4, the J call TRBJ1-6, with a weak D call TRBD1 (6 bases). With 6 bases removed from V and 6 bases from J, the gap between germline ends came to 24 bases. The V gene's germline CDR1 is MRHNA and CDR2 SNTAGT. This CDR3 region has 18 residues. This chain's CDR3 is CASRNPLDSSVSNSPLHF. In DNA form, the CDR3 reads TGTGCCAGCAGGAATCCATTGGACAGTTCGGTCTCTAATTCACCCCTCCACTTT.